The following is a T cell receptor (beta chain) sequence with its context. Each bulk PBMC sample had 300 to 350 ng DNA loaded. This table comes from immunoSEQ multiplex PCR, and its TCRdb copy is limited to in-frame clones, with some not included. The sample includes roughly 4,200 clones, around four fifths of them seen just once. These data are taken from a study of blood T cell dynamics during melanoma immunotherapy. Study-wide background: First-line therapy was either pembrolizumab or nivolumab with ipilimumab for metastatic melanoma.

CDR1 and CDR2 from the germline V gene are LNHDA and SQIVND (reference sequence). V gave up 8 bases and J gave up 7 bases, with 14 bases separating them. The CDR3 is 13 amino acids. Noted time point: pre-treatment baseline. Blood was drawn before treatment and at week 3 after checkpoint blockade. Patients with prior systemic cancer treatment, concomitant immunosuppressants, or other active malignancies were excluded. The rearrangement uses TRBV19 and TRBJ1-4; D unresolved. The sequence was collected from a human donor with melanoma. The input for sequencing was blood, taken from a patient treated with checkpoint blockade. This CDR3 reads CASVGRRSEKLFF. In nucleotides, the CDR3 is TGTGCCAGTGTCGGTAGGAGAAGTGAAAAACTGTTTTTT.